The 16 T cell receptor beta chains presented below share a single source sample, sequenced in a study of chemoradiotherapy in HPV16-positive cancers. The repertoire was sequenced with immunoSEQ multiplex PCR; TCRdb's copy has only in-frame clones and lacks some. The sample includes 7,500 to 8,000 clones, around 77% seen only once; the top ten take under 8.5%. This sample was gathered from a patient who underwent chemoradiotherapy. All receptors derive from a human donor with HPV-associated anogenital cancer.

V gene TRBV7-9 combines with J gene TRBJ2-2, with no clear D. V shed 1 base and J shed 9 bases, with 3 bases lying between them. The CDR3 covers 11 residues. Germline CDR1 and CDR2: SEHNR and FQNEAQ (reference sequence). The DNA for the CDR3 is TGTGCCAGCAGCTTAGGGTGGGAGCTGTTTTTT. Amino acids: CASSLGWELFF.

The rearrangement joins TRBV5-5 to TRBJ1-5; D might be TRBD1 (5 bases). V shed 2 bases and J shed 7 bases, with 16 bases lying between them. CDR1 is SGHKS, CDR2 YYEKEE, per germline (reference sequence). This CDR3 is 15 amino acids long. The CDR3, as DNA: TGTGCCAGCAGCTTTTTCGGGACGAAGGAGCAGCCCCAGCATTTT. Encoded protein: CASSFFGTKEQPQHF.

The gene calls are TRBV6-1 and TRBJ1-2; TRBD1 matches 10 bases. The CDR3 consists of 15 residues. The V gene end was trimmed by 6 bases and the J gene end by 5 bases; junction bases not matched to a gene: 9. In germline, CDR1 is MNHNS, CDR2 SASEGT. CDR3 sequence reads: CASRTPGTGVYGYTF. The DNA of the CDR3 is TGTGCCAGCAGGACACCCGGGACAGGGGTGTATGGCTACACCTTC.

The chain recombines TRBV6-5 with TRBJ1-1; D gene ambiguous. The CDR3 totals 14 residues. V lost 2 bases and J lost 2, with 9 bases in between. CDR1 is MNHEY and CDR2 is SVGAGI in the germline V gene. The CDR3 protein is CASSYKGFNTEAFF. The DNA of the CDR3 is TGTGCCAGCAGTTACAAGGGTTTTAACACTGAAGCTTTCTTT.

The chain joins TRBV5-4 to TRBJ2-1, with TRBD2 matching 8 bases. Germline CDR1 reads SGHNT; CDR2 reads YYREEE (reference sequence). This CDR3 has 16 residues. Germline trimming cut 4 bases from V and 0 bases from J; bases unmatched to any gene: 6. CDR3 in DNA: TGTGCCAGCAGCGGGATAGCGGGGAACTCCTACAATGAGCAGTTCTTC. This gives the protein CASSGIAGNSYNEQFF.

This chain connects TRBV7-9 to TRBJ2-5; no clear D. The CDR3 sequence is 15 residues long. V was shortened by 0 bases and J by 1 base, with 9 bases between the two germline ends. The germline CDR1 and CDR2 sequences are SEHNR and FQNEAQ (reference sequence). This CDR3 reads CASSLARQFQETQYF. In nucleotides, the CDR3 is TGTGCCAGCAGCTTAGCACGGCAGTTCCAAGAGACCCAGTACTTC.

This clone was detected only a few times. The chain is built from TRBV25-1 and TRBJ2-7; 7 bases are shared with TRBD1. The V gene end was trimmed by 5 bases and the J gene end by 3 bases; junction bases not matched to a gene: 7. Germline CDR1 and CDR2: MGHDK and SYGVNS. This CDR3 contains 14 residues. The CDR3, as DNA: TGTGCCAGCAGTAGTACAGGGGCCTTCTACGAGCAGTACTTC. Encoded protein: CASSSTGAFYEQYF.

The chain couples TRBV27 to TRBJ1-1; D unclear. CDR1 and CDR2 (germline): MNHEY, SMNVEV (reference sequence). Trimming cost V 6 bases and J 11 bases, with 22 bases left between them. The CDR3 sequence is 14 residues long. CDR3 coding DNA: TGTGCCAGCAGCCGATTAGGAGGTTTAGAGGAGGCTTTCTTT. Its translation is CASSRLGGLEEAFF.

This clone was seen only once. The rearrangement joins TRBV2 to TRBJ1-1; D is unclear. Germline V gene data show CDR1 as SNHLY and CDR2 as FYNNEI. V dropped 1 base and J dropped 3 bases, with 6 bases sitting between them. The length of the CDR3 is 13 residues. The CDR3 protein is CASSEGRDTEAFF. As DNA, the CDR3 is TGTGCCAGCAGTGAAGGGAGGGACACTGAAGCTTTCTTT.

This sequence joins TRBV28 and TRBJ1-4; D is unclear. Trimming stripped 8 bases from V and 5 bases from J, with 3 bases between. CDR3 size: 10 residues. Germline loops: CDR1 MDHEN, CDR2 SYDVKM. In nucleotides, the CDR3 is TGTGCCAGCCAAAATGAAAAACTGTTTTTT. Translating gives CASQNEKLFF. Filled out from reference TRBV28 and TRBJ1-4, the complete variable domain reads DVKVTQSSRYLVKRTGEKVFLECVQDMDHENMFWYRQDPGLGLRLIYFSYDVKMKEKGDIPEGYSVSREKKERFSLILESASTNQTSMYLCASQNEKLFFGSGTQLSVL.

The rearrangement uses TRBV7-9 and TRBJ2-3; D is perhaps TRBD1 (6 bases). The germline V gene has CDR1 SEHNR and CDR2 FQNEAQ (reference sequence). Deletions cut 4 bases from V and 1 base from J, with 15 bases between. This CDR3 has 16 amino acids. The CDR3 nucleotides are TGTGCCAGCAGCTCCAGAGGGGGTGCGGGCACAGATACGCAGTATTTT. It encodes CASSSRGGAGTDTQYF.

This rearrangement joins TRBV5-6 to TRBJ2-4; TRBD2 aligns across 8 bases. V lost 4 bases to trimming and J lost 6 bases; unmatched junction nucleotides: 9. The CDR3 length is 15 residues. The germline CDR1 and CDR2 sequences are SGHDT and YYEEEE. CDR3 sequence reads: CASSQDRGGTNIQYF. In nucleotides, the CDR3 is TGTGCCAGCAGCCAGGACCGGGGGGGCACAAACATTCAGTACTTC. Based on the CDR3 plus reference TRBV5-6 and TRBJ2-4, the full variable domain is DAGVTQSPTHLIKTRGQQVTLRCSPKSGHDTVSWYQQALGQGPQFIFQYYEEEERQRGNFPDRFSGHQFPNYSSELNVNALLLGDSALYLCASSQDRGGTNIQYFGAGTRLSVL.

V is TRBV7-2 and J is TRBJ2-7; D is undetermined. Looked up from germline, CDR1 is SGHTA and CDR2 is FQGNSA. The CDR3 runs 13 residues. V lost 0 bases and J lost 2, with 5 bases in between. CDR3 loop: CASSLAATYEQYF. The DNA for the CDR3 is TGTGCCAGCAGCTTAGCCGCTACCTACGAGCAGTACTTC.

This clone was seen a few times. This sequence joins TRBV2 and TRBJ2-5; 7 nucleotides align to TRBD1. Germline CDR1 and CDR2: SNHLY and FYNNEI. The junction had 2 bases not matched to a gene; V was cut back by 6 bases and J by 4 bases. This CDR3 contains 12 residues. The CDR3 region is CASRQGSETQYF. The CDR3, as DNA: TGTGCCAGCAGACAGGGGTCAGAGACCCAGTACTTC.

This clone has a handful of counts. This rearrangement joins TRBV4-1 to TRBJ2-7, with 13 positions matching TRBD2. Per the germline V gene, CDR1 is MGHRA and CDR2 is YSYEKL. With 5 bases clipped from V and 6 bases from J, the junction kept 10 bases outside the gene matches. The CDR3 is 16 residues long. In nucleotides, the CDR3 is TGCGCCAGCAGCACCCCGGCAGGGACTAGCGGGACCGAGCAGTACTTC. Protein: CASSTPAGTSGTEQYF.

This chain uses TRBV11-2 with TRBJ2-5, with 8 bases identical to TRBD2. The CDR3 is 16 amino acids. Germline CDR1 reads SGHAT; CDR2 reads FQNNGV. The ends lost 6 bases at V and 0 bases at J; junction bases unmatched: 9. The CDR3 DNA reads as TGTGCCAGCAGTTTCGGGGGGGCGGGGGACCAAGAGACCCAGTACTTC. It yields the protein CASSFGGAGDQETQYF.